Here is one T cell receptor (beta chain) with its context. The sample is drawn from a study of blood T cell repertoires in COVID-19. Looking at the study overall: The United States, Italy and Spain were the sources of the acute and convalescent COVID-19 samples. PBMCs, B-cell-depleted T cells, or T cells provided the cDNA or gDNA that made up the material.

Seattle participants joined during active infection and were tracked over time. Original handling: Estimates of nucleated cell counts were drawn from the amplification of reference gene primers. Produced via immunoSEQ multiplex PCR; TCRdb's table is partial and in-frame only. V and J calls and clone size are copied from that table; D and trimming were computed from the DNA. In the table there are roughly 190,000 clones, roughly 80% of which are singletons. Source material: peripheral blood. The sequence was obtained from a woman between 35 and 50 years old with COVID-19, enrolled during active disease.

CDR3: CATSREPMDEQYF. The CDR3 DNA follows: TGTGCCACCAGCAGAGAGCCTATGGACGAGCAGTACTTC. The chain recombines TRBV15 with TRBJ2-7; no reliable D call. The CDR3 has 13 residues. Trimming stripped 0 bases from V and 5 bases from J, with 8 bases between. Per the germline V gene, CDR1 is LNHNV and CDR2 is YYDKDF (reference sequence).